The 16 T cell receptor beta chains listed next were all sequenced from one sample in a study of beta chain features in type 1 diabetes (dated by TCRdb to the late 2010s). The library was generated by the immunoSEQ multiplex PCR assay. The High Capacity cDNA Reverse Transcription Kit was used to reverse transcribe all of the isolated RNA, meaning that expressed TCRB transcripts were what got sequenced. TCRdb provides this immuneACCESS table in a form limited to in-frame rearrangements. Some clones are lacking; in checked studies, under half of them reflect an unresolved V gene, and why the rest are absent is not known. The sample yields 150,000 to 170,000 clones; roughly 8.1% were counted once. The top ten clonotypes cover 0.55% to 0.75% of the sample. What was sequenced was central memory CD4+ T cells from blood. These receptors were collected from a man younger than 30 in good health.

The sample holds a few counts of this clone. The chain joins TRBV6-6 to TRBJ1-1; maybe TRBD1 (5 bases). CDR3 length: 13 amino acids. The germline V gene has CDR1 MNHNY and CDR2 SVGAGI (reference sequence). Trimming took off 6 bases at V and 0 bases at J, with 8 bases between the two ends. DNA for the CDR3: TGTGCCAGCAGGGCAGGGATGAACACTGAAGCTTTCTTT. Translation gives CASRAGMNTEAFF.

A few counts support this clone. The chain links TRBV2 to TRBJ2-2; D may be TRBD2 (5 bases). V was pared by 5 bases and J by 8 bases, with 12 bases between. In germline, CDR1 is SNHLY, CDR2 FYNNEI. The CDR3 consists of 13 residues. The CDR3 region has the DNA TGTGCCAGCAGTCGTATAGGGAGAGGGGAGCTGTTTTTT. This translates into CASSRIGRGELFF. The whole variable domain, remainder taken from reference TRBV2 and TRBJ2-2, is EPEVTQTPSHQVTQMGQEVILRCVPISNHLYFYWYRQILGQKVEFLVSFYNNEISEKSEIFDDQFSVERPDGSNFTLKIRSTKLEDSAMYFCASSRIGRGELFFGEGSRLTVL.

The chain couples TRBV7-3 to TRBJ1-1; D not resolved. The CDR3 spans 13 residues. From germline, CDR1 is SGHTA and CDR2 FQGTGA. The V and J ends lost 5 bases and 7 bases respectively, with 14 bases between them. CDR3 protein: CASSPSPTGEAFF. Here the CDR3 DNA reads TGTGCCAGCAGCCCTTCCCCGACTGGTGAAGCTTTCTTT. Full variable domain (rest looked up from reference TRBV7-3 and TRBJ1-1): GAGVSQTPSNKVTEKGKYVELRCDPISGHTALYWYRQSLGQGPEFLIYFQGTGAADDSGLPNDRFFAVRPEGSVSTLKIQRTERGDSAVYLCASSPSPTGEAFFGQGTRLTVV.

This clone turned up a few times. The chain links TRBV21-1 to TRBJ1-1; the DNA was not compared with TRBD1, the D call given in the table. TRBV21-1 is recorded as a pseudogene. This CDR3 has 15 amino acids. The CDR3, as DNA: TGTGCCAGCGATAGTCGGCTGGGGCGGAACACTGAAGCTTTCTTT. It translates to CASDSRLGRNTEAFF.

This clone was picked up a small number of times. The chain carries TRBV11-1 and TRBJ1-2; weak D call: TRBD1 (6 bases). The CDR3 has 13 amino acids. V lost 0 bases and J lost 14, with 16 bases in between. Germline V lookup: CDR1 SGHAT, CDR2 FQDESV (reference sequence). The CDR3 region is CASSLADPQGATF. The CDR3 coding sequence is TGTGCCAGCAGCTTAGCGGATCCACAGGGCGCGACCTTC.

This clone was counted between two and nine times. The genes are TRBV9 and TRBJ2-7, with 7 bases that match TRBD1. Germline V lookup: CDR1 SGDLS, CDR2 YYNGEE. V lost 3 bases, J lost 5 bases, and 11 bases stayed unmatched. CDR3 length equals 15 residues. The CDR3 DNA reads TGTGCCAGCAGCGAGAGAGCGACAGGGCGCAACGAGCAGTACTTC. Its protein product is CASSERATGRNEQYF.

This clone was counted between two and nine times. This chain joins TRBV5-1 and TRBJ1-4, with unresolved D. Germline V CDR1 and CDR2: SGHRS, YFSETQ. The CDR3 is 13 residues long. Trimming pared 2 bases from V and 6 bases from J, leaving 8 bases between. CDR3 sequence: CASSLEVDEKLFF. CDR3 nucleotide sequence: TGCGCCAGCAGCTTAGAGGTGGATGAAAAACTGTTTTTT.

This rearrangement joins TRBV30 to TRBJ1-6; weak D call: TRBD1 (5 bases). The CDR3 runs 14 residues. Per germline, CDR1 GTSNPN and CDR2 SVGIG (reference sequence). The V and J ends lost 8 bases and 8 bases respectively, with 19 bases between them. The CDR3 loop is CAGTSYDRYSPLHF. The CDR3 DNA reads TGTGCCGGGACTTCCTACGACAGATATTCACCCCTCCACTTT.

CDR3 amino acids: CASSLDRWNTEAFF. CDR3 coding DNA: TGTGCCAGCAGCTTGGACAGGTGGAACACTGAAGCTTTCTTT. The chain joins TRBV7-6 to TRBJ1-1, with 7 nucleotides matching TRBD1. The V gene end was trimmed by 3 bases and the J gene end by 1 base; junction bases not matched to a gene: 2. Germline-derived CDR1 and CDR2 are SGHVS and FNYEAQ. CDR3 size: 14 residues.

This clone turned up a few times. The chain is built from TRBV28 and TRBJ1-6; the D is unclear. V was shortened by 3 bases and J by 9 bases, with 6 bases between the two germline ends. CDR3 length: 12 amino acids. Germline-derived CDR1 and CDR2 are MDHEN and SYDVKM. The CDR3 region is CASSFVGSPLHF. The CDR3 DNA is TGTGCCAGCAGTTTTGTCGGTTCACCCCTCCACTTT. The whole variable domain, remainder taken from reference TRBV28 and TRBJ1-6, is DVKVTQSSRYLVKRTGEKVFLECVQDMDHENMFWYRQDPGLGLRLIYFSYDVKMKEKGDIPEGYSVSREKKERFSLILESASTNQTSMYLCASSFVGSPLHFGNGTRLTVT.

Note on this clone: The same CDR3 also results from other DNA sequences found in this sample. This rearrangement joins TRBV5-1 to TRBJ2-2; 8 bases are a match to TRBD2. Unmatched junction bases numbered 2, after V lost 0 bases and J lost 1 base. The germline V gene encodes CDR1 SGHRS and CDR2 YFSETQ. The CDR3 covers 16 residues. In nucleotides, the CDR3 is TGCGCCAGCAGCTTGGGGCTAGCGGGGAACACCGGGGAGCTGTTTTTT. It yields the protein CASSLGLAGNTGELFF.

J is TRBJ2-5 and V is TRBV11-3, with D perhaps TRBD1 (6 bases). CDR1 is SGHNT and CDR2 is YENEEA in the germline V gene. The length of the CDR3 is 14 residues. Trimming stripped 4 bases from V and 4 bases from J, with 13 bases between. The CDR3 reads CASSSTGSIETQYF. In DNA form, the CDR3 reads TGTGCCAGCAGCTCCACAGGGTCCATAGAGACCCAGTACTTC.

This clone was seen more than once but under ten times. This sequence joins TRBV10-3 and TRBJ2-5, with 11 bases fitting TRBD1. The CDR3 extends over 14 amino acids. Germline trimming cut 2 bases from V and 4 bases from J; bases unmatched to any gene: 0. Germline CDR1 and CDR2: ENHRY and SYGVKD. CDR3 protein: CAISEGQGAETQYF. For the CDR3, the DNA is TGTGCCATCAGTGAGGGACAGGGGGCAGAGACCCAGTACTTC.

This clone turned up a few times. V is TRBV9 and J is TRBJ2-5; D not resolved. The CDR3 runs 14 residues. Germline CDR1 SGDLS, CDR2 YYNGEE. Trimming cost V 0 bases and J 5 bases, with 11 bases left between them. For the CDR3, the DNA is TGTGCCAGCAGCGTAGTCGGCGGTTCCGAGACCCAGTACTTC. Residues: CASSVVGGSETQYF.

This clone appeared many times. This chain connects TRBV7-6 to TRBJ2-7; 7 bases line up with TRBD1. Trimming took 3 bases from V and 4 from J; bases not matched to a gene: 6. Germline CDR1 SGHVS, CDR2 FNYEAQ. The CDR3 has 14 residues. The CDR3 spells CASSFGTDLYEQYF. DNA for the CDR3: TGTGCCAGCAGCTTCGGGACAGACCTTTACGAGCAGTACTTC.

In this sample, this clone turned up a few times. This sequence joins TRBV9 and TRBJ1-2, with D possibly being TRBD1 (6 bases). The CDR3 has 14 residues. Looked up from germline, CDR1 is SGDLS and CDR2 is YYNGEE. V lost 7 bases and J 8 bases, leaving 21 bases between the germline ends. CDR3 DNA sequence: TGTGCCAGCGCCCTACCCGGGGGGGCGTTGGGCTACACCTTC. Protein sequence: CASALPGGALGYTF.